This record covers a single TCR beta chain. The antigen this receptor binds is unknown. Base quality data are lacking; no much larger clone is found one base away. The time point label for this specimen denotes: baseline before first vaccination. Samples from vaccinated people were obtained from the UK trials COV001 and COV002, which included a single-blind randomized controlled phase 2/3 trial of AZD1222 (ChAdOx1 nCoV-19) in healthy adults. For TCRbeta chain sequencing, PBMC samples were collected from trial participants at day 0 and at day 28 after the second dose. CDR1 is given as LGHNA and CDR2 as YNFKEQ, both from the germline V gene. Trimming accounts for 0 bases at V and 5 bases at J, while the number of junction bases matched to no gene is 6. Reading from cysteine to phenylalanine, the CDR3 counts 16 amino acids. CDR3 DNA is the only sequence kept; it has 48 bases, read in frame from the first base.

This specimen belongs to a study of T cell responses to AZD1222 COVID-19 vaccine (TCRdb year 2021). For the wider study: AZD1222 recipients given second doses at about 4 weeks or at about 12 weeks were pooled, since spike-specific TCR depth and breadth were not found to differ between the two schedules. Trial participants were enrolled into age subgroups of 18-55, 56-69 and 70-plus years, which contained about 150, 27 and 61 TCR-sequenced participants, respectively. TCR sequencing covered some 240 trial participants: 207 given two doses of AZD1222 and 26 given two doses of MenACWY control vaccine.

Broad study findings and their caveats: Most participants were white British and females outnumbered males, and the authors suggested that clonal diversity may have been underestimated. Reportedly, almost half of the unique spike-specific TCRs recognized epitopes lying outside the regions that are mutated in the B.1.351 and B.1.1.7 variants. Conclusions about previously exposed vaccinees were limited because only a handful of AZD1222 recipients were SARS-CoV-2 seropositive at baseline. Because no day 14 peak-response samples were available, the repertoires could be characterized only after the peak T cell response. In the small 56-69-year group, the increase in depth fell short of significance, most likely because of low power. Spike-specific TCR breadth and depth rose significantly after two AZD1222 doses compared with day 0 and with MenACWY recipients. CD4 TCRs associated with the vaccine covered the entire spike protein, and the dominant responses were in regions 160-218 and 743-854.

The CDR3 regions of human TCRbeta chains were subjected to immunosequencing. Per the source publication's procedure: TCRs in the repertoires were matched against a reference library of SARS-CoV-2-specific TCRs that had been generated with the MIRA antigen-specificity platform. Breadth meant the fraction of unique TCRs that were SARS-CoV-2-associated, whereas depth meant the fraction of total T cells that were SARS-CoV-2-associated. Using the MIRA data, every spike-specific TCR was mapped to the spike region that the TCR reacted to and assigned to either a CD4 or a CD8 class. Log10-transformed breadth and depth values were compared by one-way ANOVA with Sidak's multiple comparisons tests. TCRdb provides this immuneACCESS table in a form limited to in-frame rearrangements. Some clones are lacking; in checked studies, under half of them reflect an unresolved V gene, and why the rest are absent is not known. That table supplies the V and J calls and clone size; D and trimming were determined from the DNA. The table for this sample lists just under 95,000 clones; under 90% of them were counted only once. Clones ranked in the top ten supply about a tenth of the sample.

Here the chain combines TRBV4-2 and TRBJ2-3; 9 middle bases align to TRBD2. The origin of this receptor is an adult in good health. The sequenced sample was peripheral blood, obtained on day 0 of AZD1222 vaccination. The CDR3 protein is CASSQDHGGGEDTQYF. DNA sequence: TGTGCCAGCAGCCAAGATCATGGCGGGGGGGAAGATACGCAGTATTTT.